This TCR beta chain was sequenced in a study of long-term antiretroviral therapy in people with HIV. Study observations and caveats: The study found narrower CDR3 length ranges in HIV repertoires than in controls. Although diversity increased after ART, it remained lower than in transplant donor controls. All time points showed a repertoire dominated by clones expanded before ART.

This clone was seen once. Its specificity is not known. Running of the v3.0 immunoSEQ assay took place at survey level. The assay was immunoSEQ multiplex PCR, and TCRdb's table has in-frame clones only and misses some. Of 35,000 to 40,000 clones in the sample, roughly 93% were seen once. The CDR3 totals 14 residues. V shed 0 bases and J shed 2 bases, with 9 bases lying between them. Looked up from germline, CDR1 is SGHRS and CDR2 is YFSETQ. The sequencing here drew on unsorted PBMCs, taken 4.1 years after starting antiretroviral therapy. This receptor was identified in a woman aged 45-65 years with HIV. The chain has TRBV5-1 and TRBJ2-7; tentative D call: TRBD1 (6 bases). CDR3 region: CASSLAGVPYEQYF. In DNA form, the CDR3 reads TGCGCCAGCAGCTTGGCAGGGGTTCCCTACGAGCAGTACTTC.